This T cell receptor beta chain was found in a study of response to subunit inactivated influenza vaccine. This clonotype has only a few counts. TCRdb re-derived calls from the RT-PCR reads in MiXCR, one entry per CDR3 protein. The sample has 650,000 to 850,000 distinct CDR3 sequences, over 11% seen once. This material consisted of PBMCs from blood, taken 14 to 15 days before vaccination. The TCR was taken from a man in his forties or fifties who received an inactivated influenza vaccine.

The CDR3 region is CASSSHREKLFF. The CDR3 DNA sequence: TGTGCCAGCAGTTCCCATAGAGAAAAACTGTTTTTT. V gene TRBV6-9 combines with J gene TRBJ1-4; no definite D call. The CDR3 runs 12 residues. Germline V CDR1 and CDR2: MNHGY, SVAAGI. Trimming took 4 bases from V and 8 from J, leaving 8 bases between them.